This TCR beta chain was sequenced for a study of cytomegalovirus exposure and HLA in healthy donors. The study's findings and limits: The listing of 150 to 200 TCR beta chains classed them as cytomegalovirus-associated.

TCRdb's table, derived via immunoSEQ multiplex PCR, lists solely in-frame clones and lacks some. The sample records over 50,000 clones, almost 95% being singletons. As regards this clone: Its antigen is undetermined.

This CDR3 has 13 residues. Trimming removed 10 bases from V and 4 bases from J, with 11 bases in between. CDR1 is LNHDA, CDR2 SQIVND, per germline (reference sequence). The rearrangement links TRBV19 to TRBJ2-6, with D possibly being TRBD1 (6 bases). This TCR derives from a man between 18 and 29 years old in good health and CMV-seropositive. The sample comprised PBMCs. Here the CDR3 reads CATGQIGANVLTF. CDR3 nucleotides: TGTGCCACCGGACAGATCGGGGCCAACGTCCTGACTTTC.